This entry describes one T cell receptor (beta chain). As yet, its antigen is unknown. This sample is part of a study of blood T cells in healthy people across ages. Study observations and caveats: Comparison with aged donors showed that long-lived donors had more naive CD4+ cells and higher diversity.

This CDR3 region has 14 residues. V lost 4 bases to trimming and J lost 8 bases; unmatched junction nucleotides: 5. Germline loops: CDR1 SEHNR, CDR2 FQNEAQ (reference sequence). Next came a second PCR, run for roughly 7 to 12 cycles, which used a sample-barcoded 5' primer along with a J-beta primer mix. Each CDR3 protein gets one entry after TCRdb re-called the 5' RACE reads with MiXCR. The sample carries roughly 800,000 distinct CDR3 sequences, over 45% recorded once. The chain carries TRBV7-9 and TRBJ2-1; 10 nucleotides match TRBD1. The source material was blood. The clonotype originates from a man in his thirties or forties in good health. The CDR3: CASSWGDRGDEQFF. The CDR3 region has the DNA TGTGCCAGCAGCTGGGGGGACAGGGGTGATGAGCAGTTCTTC.